This TCR beta chain was recovered during a study of blood T cell repertoires in COVID-19. Study in general: Samples taken during acute and convalescent COVID-19 were collected in the United States, Italy and Spain. In each case, the material was cDNA or gDNA derived from T cells, B-cell-depleted T cells, or PBMCs.

The CDR3 contains 14 residues. Germline assignment: CDR1 SGDLS and CDR2 YYNGEE. The trim removed 3 bases at V and 6 bases at J, leaving 9 bases unmatched. Original methodology: How many nucleated cells were present was estimated from reference gene primer amplification. The repertoire was sequenced with immunoSEQ multiplex PCR; TCRdb's copy has only in-frame clones and lacks some. V, J and clone size are taken as reported in that table, and D and trimming were inferred from the DNA itself. The sample carries more than 85,000 clones, nearly 85% recorded once. This clonotype was obtained from a woman aged 50 to 65 with acute or convalescent COVID-19. This chain connects TRBV9 to TRBJ2-7; TRBD1 matches 7 bases. Sequencing was done on a sample of peripheral blood. Here the CDR3 reads CASSATSGGREQYF. In DNA, the CDR3 is TGTGCCAGCAGCGCTACCTCAGGGGGACGCGAGCAGTACTTC. The full variable domain, its missing parts supplied by reference TRBV9 and TRBJ2-7, is DSGVTQTPKHLITATGQRVTLRCSPRSGDLSVYWYQQSLDQGLQFLIQYYNGEERAKGNILERFSAQQFPDLHSELNLSSLELGDSALYFCASSATSGGREQYFGPGTRLTVT.